This TCR beta chain was captured by sequencing in a study of shared clonotypes between healthy human individuals (dated by TCRdb to 2020 to 2022). Context from the whole study: The cohort comprised a couple of women and a few men aged 18 to 49 years. Libraries were prepared and TCR repertoires were sequenced by different laboratories using diverse techniques, in order to increase sequencing depth and limit assay-specific biases. Blood TCR repertoires of five healthy adults were deeply sequenced to estimate repertoire size and the extent of clonotype sharing between individuals. For each donor, CD4 naive and CD4 memory were each given three plates, CD8 naive was given two plates, and CD8 memory was given one plate. Between about 0.94 and 10 billion PBMCs per donor were obtained by leukapheresis.

Donors were healthy HIV-negative adults with no recently reported acute infections or vaccinations. Every donor was a Caucasian adult residing in Nashville, Tennessee, USA. CD4+ T cells were enriched by magnetic negative selection, after which naive cells were positively selected on CD45RA and the negative fraction was taken as the memory subset. After blood collection by leukapheresis, PBMCs were isolated using Ficoll-Histopaque density gradient centrifugation and then cryopreserved in the vapor phase of liquid nitrogen. Analytical flow cytometry was used to check the purity and quantity of each magnetically sorted T cell population. Genomic DNA was isolated from every sorted fraction and measured by UV absorbance on a Nanodrop 2000c. Using the deep immunoSEQ assay, multiplex PCR amplified TCR CDR3 regions from genomic DNA. Extracted genomic DNA from each cell subset was spread evenly across all wells of several immunoSEQ 96-well plates, with each plate serving as a replicate. For sorted subsets, approximately 190 ng of genomic DNA, equivalent to some 33,000 T cell genomes, went into each replicate PCR. Purified libraries were quantified with a Qubit 3.0 fluorometer, sized on a Bioanalyzer 2100, and re-quantified with the KAPA Library Quantification kit. A separate single-read 150-cycle Illumina NextSeq 550 flow cell was used to sequence each immunoSEQ 96-well plate. The study's processing was this. Because the immunoSEQ output held only junctional sequences and lacked quality scores, the filtering could not match the filtering applied to full-length reads. Sequences were annotated with PyIR, a Python wrapper for IgBLAST v1.9, using IMGT germline references to assign V/J genes and CDR3. Reads were filtered out if the reads had weak V/J assignments (E-value above 1e-6), no CDR3, stop codons, out-of-frame junctions, or ambiguous translated residues. V3J clonotypes were defined as sequences sharing an identical inferred V gene, J gene, and CDR3 amino acid sequence. The percentage overlap between two repertoires was calculated by dividing the number of shared unique clonotypes by the size of the smaller repertoire. RTK rarefaction, the Chao1 estimator, and Recon v2.1 estimates of unobserved clonotypes were used to assess repertoire richness. OLGA was used to compute generation probabilities for all TCRbeta clonotypes that the gDNA method yielded from a few donors. Here the immuneACCESS table is served through TCRdb, limited to in-frame sequences with V and J called. Missing clones are a known gap in these copies; in checked studies unresolved V genes cover under half, and the rest lacks a known reason. V, J and clone size are taken as reported in that table, and D and trimming were inferred from the DNA itself. Across this sample there are about 1,500,000 clones, with more than 95% seen only once. Roughly 1.2% of the sample lies in the top ten.

The CDR3 contains 15 residues, cysteine and phenylalanine counted. CDR3 DNA only is kept here, 45 bases in frame from base 1. CDR1 and CDR2 (SGHRS, YFSETQ) derive from the germline V gene. Clipping removes 4 bases from V and 2 bases from J, with 6 as the unmatched junction base count. Broader findings and caveats from the paper: Sharing across a few donors was observed for approximately 5% of naive CD4, over 3% of naive CD8, around 2.5% of memory CD4, and around 0.4% of memory CD8 clonotypes. Compared with non-shared clonotypes, the clonotypes found in all four sorted-subset donors had higher generation probabilities. Rarefaction of sorted-subset datasets indicated incomplete sequencing despite the large sequencing depth. Naive subsets generally had larger estimated clonotype richness than memory subsets did. Sampling was restricted to blood, and TCR repertoires in tissues likely differ from the TCR repertoires found in blood. The genetic and exposure-history diversity represented was limited by the small number of donors. Pairwise subsampling led to the expectation that sequencing depth would affect the degree of clonotype sharing among donors.

Note on this clone: Its binding antigen is unknown. No base-level quality is on record; no much larger clone is a single base apart.

Recombination joined TRBV5-1 with TRBJ2-5, with 9 junctional bases fitting TRBD2. The receptor comes from a man aged 25 to 40 in good health. Sequences were obtained from naive CD4+ T cells sorted from blood. The cell subset or site tag for this specimen amounts to: CD45RA+ positively selected. The bases read TGCGCCAGCAGCATTAGCGGGAGCCCACAAGAGACCCAGTACTTC. This codes for CASSISGSPQETQYF.